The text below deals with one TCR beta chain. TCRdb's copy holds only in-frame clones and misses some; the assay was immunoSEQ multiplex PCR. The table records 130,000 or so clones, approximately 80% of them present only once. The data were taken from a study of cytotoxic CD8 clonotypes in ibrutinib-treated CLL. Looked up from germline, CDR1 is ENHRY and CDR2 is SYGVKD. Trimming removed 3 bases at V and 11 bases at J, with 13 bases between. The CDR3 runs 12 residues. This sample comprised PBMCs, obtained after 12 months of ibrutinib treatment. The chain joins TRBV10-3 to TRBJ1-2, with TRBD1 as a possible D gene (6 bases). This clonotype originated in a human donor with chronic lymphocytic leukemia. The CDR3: CAISDNTQGYTF. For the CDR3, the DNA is TGTGCCATCAGTGACAATACACAGGGATACACCTTC.